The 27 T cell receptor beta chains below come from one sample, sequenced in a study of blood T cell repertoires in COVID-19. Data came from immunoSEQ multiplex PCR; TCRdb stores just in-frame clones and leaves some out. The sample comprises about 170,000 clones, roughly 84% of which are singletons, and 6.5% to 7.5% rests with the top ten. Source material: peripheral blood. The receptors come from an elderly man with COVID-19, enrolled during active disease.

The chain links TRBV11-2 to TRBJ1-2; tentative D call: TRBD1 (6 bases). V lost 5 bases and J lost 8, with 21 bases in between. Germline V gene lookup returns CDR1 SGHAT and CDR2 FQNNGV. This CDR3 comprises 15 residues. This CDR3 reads CASSPNPAGEGGYTF. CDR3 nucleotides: TGTGCCAGCAGCCCCAACCCGGCAGGGGAGGGCGGCTACACCTTC.

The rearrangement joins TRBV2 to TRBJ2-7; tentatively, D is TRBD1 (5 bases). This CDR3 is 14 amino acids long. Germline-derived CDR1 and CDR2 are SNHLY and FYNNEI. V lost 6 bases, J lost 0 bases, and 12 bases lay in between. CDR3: CASRYLDTSYEQYF. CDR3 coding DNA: TGTGCCAGCAGATACCTGGACACCTCCTACGAGCAGTACTTC.

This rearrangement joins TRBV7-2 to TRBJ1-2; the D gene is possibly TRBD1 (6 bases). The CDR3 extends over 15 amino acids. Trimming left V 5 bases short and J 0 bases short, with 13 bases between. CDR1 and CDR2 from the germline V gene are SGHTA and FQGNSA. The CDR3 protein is CASSPKDSSNYGYTF. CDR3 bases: TGTGCCAGCAGCCCTAAGGACAGCTCTAACTATGGCTACACCTTC. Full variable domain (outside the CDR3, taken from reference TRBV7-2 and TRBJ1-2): GAGVSQSPSNKVTEKGKDVELRCDPISGHTALYWYRQSLGQGLEFLIYFQGNSAPDKSGLPSDRFSAERTGGSVSTLTIQRTQQEDSAVYLCASSPKDSSNYGYTFGSGTRLTVV.

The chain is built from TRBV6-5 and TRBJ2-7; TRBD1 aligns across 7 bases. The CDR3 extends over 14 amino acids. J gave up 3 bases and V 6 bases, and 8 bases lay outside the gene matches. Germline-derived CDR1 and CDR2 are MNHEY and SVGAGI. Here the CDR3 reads CASRGDRGNYEQYF. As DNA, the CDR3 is TGTGCCAGCAGGGGGGACAGAGGGAACTACGAGCAGTACTTC.

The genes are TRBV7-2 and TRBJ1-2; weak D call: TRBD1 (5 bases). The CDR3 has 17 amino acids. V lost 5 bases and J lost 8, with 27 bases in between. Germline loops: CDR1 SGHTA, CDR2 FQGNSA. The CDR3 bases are TGTGCCAGCAGCCTTGCCGGGGGGATAGGGTTCCCTAGGGGCTACACCTTC. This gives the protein CASSLAGGIGFPRGYTF. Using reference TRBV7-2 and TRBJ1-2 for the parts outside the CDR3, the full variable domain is GAGVSQSPSNKVTEKGKDVELRCDPISGHTALYWYRQSLGQGLEFLIYFQGNSAPDKSGLPSDRFSAERTGGSVSTLTIQRTQQEDSAVYLCASSLAGGIGFPRGYTFGSGTRLTVV.

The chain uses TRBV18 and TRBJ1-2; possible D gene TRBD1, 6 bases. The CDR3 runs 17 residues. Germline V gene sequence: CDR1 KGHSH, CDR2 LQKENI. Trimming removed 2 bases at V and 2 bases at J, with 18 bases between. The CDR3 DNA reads TGTGCCAGCTCACCAAGAACCCAGGAACAGGGAAACTATGGCTACACCTTC. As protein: CASSPRTQEQGNYGYTF.

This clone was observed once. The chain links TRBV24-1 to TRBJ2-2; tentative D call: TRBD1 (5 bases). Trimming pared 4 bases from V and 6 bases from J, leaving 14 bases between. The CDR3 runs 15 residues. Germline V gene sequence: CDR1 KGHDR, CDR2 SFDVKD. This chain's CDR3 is CATSDPKGFPGELFF. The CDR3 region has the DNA TGTGCCACCAGTGACCCCAAGGGGTTTCCCGGGGAGCTGTTTTTT.

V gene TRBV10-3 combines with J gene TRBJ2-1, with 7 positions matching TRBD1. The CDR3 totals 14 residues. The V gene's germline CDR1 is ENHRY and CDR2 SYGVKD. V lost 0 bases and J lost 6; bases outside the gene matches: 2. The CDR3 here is CAISESTGFNEQFF. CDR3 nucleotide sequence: TGTGCCATCAGTGAGTCGACAGGGTTCAATGAGCAGTTCTTC.

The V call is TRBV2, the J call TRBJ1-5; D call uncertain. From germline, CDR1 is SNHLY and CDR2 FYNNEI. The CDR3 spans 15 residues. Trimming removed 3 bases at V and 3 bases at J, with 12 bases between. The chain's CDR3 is CASSDDQANNQPQHF. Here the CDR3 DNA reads TGTGCCAGCAGTGATGATCAGGCGAACAATCAGCCCCAGCATTTT.

The CDR3 sequence: CASSPPAGTGAIGYTF. The CDR3 DNA is TGTGCCAGCAGTCCCCCCGCCGGGACAGGGGCGATTGGCTACACCTTC. The chain employs TRBV28 and TRBJ1-2; TRBD1 matches at 10 bases. The germline gives CDR1 MDHEN, CDR2 SYDVKM. This CDR3 spans 16 amino acids. V was pared by 5 bases and J by 7 bases, with 13 bases of the junction left unmatched.

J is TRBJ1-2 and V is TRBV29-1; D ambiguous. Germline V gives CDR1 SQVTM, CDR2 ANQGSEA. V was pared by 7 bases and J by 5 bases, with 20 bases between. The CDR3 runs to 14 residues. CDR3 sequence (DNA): TGCAGCGCCGCTTTGGGAGCACAATTTTATGGCTACACCTTC. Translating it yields CSAALGAQFYGYTF.

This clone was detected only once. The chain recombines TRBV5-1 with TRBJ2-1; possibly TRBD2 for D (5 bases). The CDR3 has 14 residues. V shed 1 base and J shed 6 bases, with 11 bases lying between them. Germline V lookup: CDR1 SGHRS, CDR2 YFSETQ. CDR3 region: CASSLRGRGNEQFF. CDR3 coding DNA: TGCGCCAGCAGCTTGCGGGGAAGAGGCAATGAGCAGTTCTTC. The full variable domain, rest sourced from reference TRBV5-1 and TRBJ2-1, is KAGVTQTPRYLIKTRGQQVTLSCSPISGHRSVSWYQQTPGQGLQFLFEYFSETQRNKGNFPGRFSGRQFSNSRSEMNVSTLELGDSALYLCASSLRGRGNEQFFGPGTRLTVL.

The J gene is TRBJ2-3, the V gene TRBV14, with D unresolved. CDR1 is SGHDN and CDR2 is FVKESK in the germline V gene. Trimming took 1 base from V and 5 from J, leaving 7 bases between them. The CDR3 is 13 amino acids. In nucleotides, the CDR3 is TGTGCCAGCAGCCAAGTCCGAGAAGATACGCAGTATTTT. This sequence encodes CASSQVREDTQYF.

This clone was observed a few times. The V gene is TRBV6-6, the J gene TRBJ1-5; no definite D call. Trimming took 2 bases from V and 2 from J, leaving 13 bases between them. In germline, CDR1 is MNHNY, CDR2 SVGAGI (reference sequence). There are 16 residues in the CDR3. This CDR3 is CASSYGRGPGNQPQHF. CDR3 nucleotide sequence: TGTGCCAGCAGTTACGGGCGGGGTCCGGGCAATCAGCCCCAGCATTTT.

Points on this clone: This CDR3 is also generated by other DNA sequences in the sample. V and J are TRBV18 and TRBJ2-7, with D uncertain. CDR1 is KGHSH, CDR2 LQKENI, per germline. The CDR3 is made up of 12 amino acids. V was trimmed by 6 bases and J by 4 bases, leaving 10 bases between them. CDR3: CASSPQAYEQYF. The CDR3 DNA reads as TGTGCCAGCTCTCCTCAAGCATACGAGCAGTACTTC.

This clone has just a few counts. The CDR3: CASSESGTGEGTGELFF. The CDR3, as DNA: TGCGCCAGCAGTGAGTCGGGGACAGGGGAAGGGACCGGGGAGCTGTTTTTT. The rearrangement joins TRBV10-1 to TRBJ2-2; 10 nucleotides match TRBD1. The CDR3 is made up of 17 amino acids. Germline V gene lookup returns CDR1 WNHNN and CDR2 SYGVQD (reference sequence). The ends lost 0 bases at V and 5 bases at J; junction bases unmatched: 6.

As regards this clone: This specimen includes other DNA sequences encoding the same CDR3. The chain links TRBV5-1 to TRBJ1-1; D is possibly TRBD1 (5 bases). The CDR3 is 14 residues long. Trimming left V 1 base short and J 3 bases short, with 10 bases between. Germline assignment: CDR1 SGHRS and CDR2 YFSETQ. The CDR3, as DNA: TGCGCCAGCAGCTTGCAGGGATCGGACACTGAAGCTTTCTTT. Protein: CASSLQGSDTEAFF.

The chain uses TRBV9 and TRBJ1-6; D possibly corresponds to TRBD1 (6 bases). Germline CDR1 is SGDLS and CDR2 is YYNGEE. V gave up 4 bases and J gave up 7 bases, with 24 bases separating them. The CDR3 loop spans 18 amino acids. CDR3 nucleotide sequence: TGTGCCAGCAGCCCTAATGTTGGGGCTCGCGGGGGCAATTCACCCCTCCACTTT. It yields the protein CASSPNVGARGGNSPLHF.

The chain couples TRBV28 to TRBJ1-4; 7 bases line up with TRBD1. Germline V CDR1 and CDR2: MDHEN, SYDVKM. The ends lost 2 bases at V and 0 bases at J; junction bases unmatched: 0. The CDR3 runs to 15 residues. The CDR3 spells CASSLRGPTNEKLFF. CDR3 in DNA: TGTGCCAGCAGTTTAAGGGGGCCAACTAATGAAAAACTGTTTTTT.

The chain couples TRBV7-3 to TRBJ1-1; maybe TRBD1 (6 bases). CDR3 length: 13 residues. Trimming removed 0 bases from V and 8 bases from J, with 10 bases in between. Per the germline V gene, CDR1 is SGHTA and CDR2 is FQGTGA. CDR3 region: CASSLTAQGEAFF. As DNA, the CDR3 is TGTGCCAGCAGCTTAACAGCCCAGGGGGAAGCTTTCTTT.

The CDR3 DNA sequence: TGTGCCAGCAGCCGGACTAGCGAAGTGGAGACCCAGTACTTC. Its protein is CASSRTSEVETQYF. The chain joins TRBV7-9 to TRBJ2-5; 9 bases align to TRBD2. Germline CDR1 is SEHNR and CDR2 is FQNEAQ (reference sequence). V shed 5 bases, J shed 5 bases, and the junction held 6 bases outside the gene matches. The CDR3 is 14 residues long.

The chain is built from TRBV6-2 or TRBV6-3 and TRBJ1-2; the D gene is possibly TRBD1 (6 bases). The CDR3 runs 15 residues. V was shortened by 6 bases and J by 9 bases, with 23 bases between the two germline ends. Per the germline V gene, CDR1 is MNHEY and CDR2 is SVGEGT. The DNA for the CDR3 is TGTGCCAGCAGCTTAGAGGACAGCCGCCGAGGAAGCTACACCTTC. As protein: CASSLEDSRRGSYTF.

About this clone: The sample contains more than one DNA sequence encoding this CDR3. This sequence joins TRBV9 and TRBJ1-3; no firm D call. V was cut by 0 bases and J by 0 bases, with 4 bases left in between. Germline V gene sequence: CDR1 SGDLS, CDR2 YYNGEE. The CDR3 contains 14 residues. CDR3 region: CASSVASSGNTIYF. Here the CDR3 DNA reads TGTGCCAGCAGCGTAGCTAGCTCTGGAAACACCATATATTTT.

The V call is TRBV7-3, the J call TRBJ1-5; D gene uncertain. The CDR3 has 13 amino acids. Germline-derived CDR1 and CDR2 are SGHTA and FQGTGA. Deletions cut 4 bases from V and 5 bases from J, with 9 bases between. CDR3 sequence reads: CASSSGYHQPQHF. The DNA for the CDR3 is TGTGCCAGCAGCTCGGGATATCATCAGCCCCAGCATTTT. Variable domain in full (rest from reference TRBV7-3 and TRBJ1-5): GAGVSQTPSNKVTEKGKYVELRCDPISGHTALYWYRQSLGQGPEFLIYFQGTGAADDSGLPNDRFFAVRPEGSVSTLKIQRTERGDSAVYLCASSSGYHQPQHFGDGTRLSIL.

DNA of the CDR3: TGTGCCAGCTCACCAATGTGGGGCACTAATGAAAAACTGTTTTTT. The encoded protein is CASSPMWGTNEKLFF. J is TRBJ1-4 and V is TRBV18; D is perhaps TRBD1 (5 bases). CDR3 length: 15 amino acids. In germline, CDR1 is KGHSH, CDR2 LQKENI. V was pared by 2 bases and J by 2 bases, with 9 bases between.

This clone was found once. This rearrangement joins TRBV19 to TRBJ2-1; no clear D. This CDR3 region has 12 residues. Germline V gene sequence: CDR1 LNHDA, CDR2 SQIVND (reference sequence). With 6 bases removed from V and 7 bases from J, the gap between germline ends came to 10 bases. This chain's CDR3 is CASSPRANEQFF. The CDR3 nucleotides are TGTGCCAGTAGCCCCAGAGCGAATGAGCAGTTCTTC.

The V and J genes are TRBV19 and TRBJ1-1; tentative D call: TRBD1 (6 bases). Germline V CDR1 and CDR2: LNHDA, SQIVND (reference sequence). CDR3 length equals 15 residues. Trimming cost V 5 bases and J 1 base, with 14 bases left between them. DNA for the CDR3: TGTGCCAGTAGTCAGGAACGCAGGGGGAACACTGAAGCTTTCTTT. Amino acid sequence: CASSQERRGNTEAFF.